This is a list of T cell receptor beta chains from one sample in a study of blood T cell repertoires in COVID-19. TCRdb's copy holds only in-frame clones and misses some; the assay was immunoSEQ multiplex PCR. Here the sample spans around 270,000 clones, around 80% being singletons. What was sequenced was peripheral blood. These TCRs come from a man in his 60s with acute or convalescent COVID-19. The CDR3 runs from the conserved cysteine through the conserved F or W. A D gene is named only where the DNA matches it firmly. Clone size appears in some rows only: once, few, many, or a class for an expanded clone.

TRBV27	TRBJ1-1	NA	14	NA	TGTGCCAGCCGGCAGGCAGGGGTGAACACTGAAGCTTTCTTT	CASRQAGVNTEAFF
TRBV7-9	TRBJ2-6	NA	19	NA	TGTGCCAGCAGCTTATGGTCCTCCCGCCGTTGGCCTGGGGCCAACGTCCTGACTTTC	CASSLWSSRRWPGANVLTF
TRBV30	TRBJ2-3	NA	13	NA	TGTGCCTGGAGTGTACTGAAAAAAGATACGCAGTATTTT	CAWSVLKKDTQYF
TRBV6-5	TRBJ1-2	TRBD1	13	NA	TGTGCCAGCACCCGGACAGGGCCCTATGGCTACACCTTC	CASTRTGPYGYTF
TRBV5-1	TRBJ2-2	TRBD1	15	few	TGCGCCAGCAGCTTGGGGGTGGACAGGGCCGGGGAGCTGTTTTTT	CASSLGVDRAGELFF
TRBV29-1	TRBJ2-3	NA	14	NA	TGCAGCGTCCTTGGCGGGATCACCGGGGATACGCAGTATTTT	CSVLGGITGDTQYF
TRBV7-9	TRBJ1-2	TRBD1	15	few	TGTGCCAGCAGCTTAGGAGGACAGGCGAACTATGGCTACACCTTC	CASSLGGQANYGYTF
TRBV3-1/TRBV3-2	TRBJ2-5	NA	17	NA	TGTGCCAGCAGCCAAGAGTGGGGCGGGGGCTATGGGGAGACCCAGTACTTC	CASSQEWGGGYGETQYF
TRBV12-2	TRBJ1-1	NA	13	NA	TGTGCAAGTCGCTTTTTTGATAGATACGAAGCTTTCTTT	CASRFFDRYEAFF
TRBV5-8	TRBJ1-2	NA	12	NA	TGTGCCAGCAGCTTGACGGACTATGGCTACACCTTC	CASSLTDYGYTF
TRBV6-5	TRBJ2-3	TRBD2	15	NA	TGTGCCGGTCAAACCACTAGCGGGGGGACGGATACGCAGTATTTT	CAGQTTSGGTDTQYF
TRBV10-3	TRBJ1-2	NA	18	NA	TGTGCCATCAGAGACAACTCTGGGGGGGGCCGGTCCGCCTATGGCTACACCTTC	CAIRDNSGGGRSAYGYTF